The clone carrying this T cell receptor beta chain was found a few times. Its antigen is not known. Using its own MiXCR run on the RT-PCR reads, TCRdb lists one record per CDR3 protein. The table shows over 400,000 distinct CDR3 sequences, with about 10% occurring only once. This specimen comes from a study of response to subunit inactivated influenza vaccine. The study, taken as a whole, reports: The authors proposed limited new T cell recruitment per seasonal influenza vaccination.

The CDR3 sequence is 14 residues long. The V gene's germline CDR1 is SGHTA and CDR2 FQGNSA. Trimming at V came to 5 bases and at J to 9 bases, leaving 6 bases not matched to a gene. The source was PBMCs from blood, collected roughly 48 days after vaccination. This chain joins TRBV7-2 and TRBJ2-5; 13 bases are shared with TRBD2. The sequence derives from a man aged 50 to 59 who received an inactivated influenza vaccine. The CDR3 DNA follows: TGTGCCAGCAGCCCCGGACTAGCGGGGGAGGCCCAGTACTTC. Protein: CASSPGLAGEAQYF.